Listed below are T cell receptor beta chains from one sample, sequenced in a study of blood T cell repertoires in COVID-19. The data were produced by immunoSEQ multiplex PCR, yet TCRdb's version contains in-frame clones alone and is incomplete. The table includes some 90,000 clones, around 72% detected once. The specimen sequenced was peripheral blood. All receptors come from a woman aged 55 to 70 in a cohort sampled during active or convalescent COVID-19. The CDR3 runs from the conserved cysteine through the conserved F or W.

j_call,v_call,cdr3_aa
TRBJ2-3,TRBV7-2,CASSTWTDTDTQYF
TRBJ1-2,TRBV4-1,CASSQERAPLGGGYTF
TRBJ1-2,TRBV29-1,CSVLMVESLQAF
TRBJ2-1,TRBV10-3,CAISGAGGASLEQFF
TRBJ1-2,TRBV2,CASSDAVGGGFDYGYTF
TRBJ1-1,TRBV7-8,CASKNQAGTEAFF
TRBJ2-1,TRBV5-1,CASSFQGLAGAGEQFF
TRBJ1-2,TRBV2,CASMTGLVGYTF
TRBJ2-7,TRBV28,CASSLGTHPREQYF
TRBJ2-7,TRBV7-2,CASSLGTSGGQYEQYF
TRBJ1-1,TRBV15,CATSRASALNTEAFF
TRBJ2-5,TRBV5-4,CASSLDLRETQYF
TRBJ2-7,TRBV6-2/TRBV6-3,CASSQGTRSVYEQYF
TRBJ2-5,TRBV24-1,CATSDVRTSGGCSLETQYF
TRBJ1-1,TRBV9,CASSRISDTEAFF
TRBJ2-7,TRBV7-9,CASSSAAYEQYF
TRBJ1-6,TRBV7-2,CASSLAPGGSPLHF
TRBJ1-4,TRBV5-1,CASSLEGLGEKLFF
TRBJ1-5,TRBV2,CASRLLQDLNQPQHF
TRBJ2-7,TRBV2,CASSTTGYEQYF
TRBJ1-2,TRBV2,CASSNTRIQGDGYTF
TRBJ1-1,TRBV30,CVWRPGSNTEAFF
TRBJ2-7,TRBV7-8,CASSLAPRGTGAEQYF
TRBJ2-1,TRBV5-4,CASSQGLAGPSEQFF
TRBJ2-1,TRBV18,CASSPGLAGTYNEQFF
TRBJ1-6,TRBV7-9,CASSLGTGDSPLHF
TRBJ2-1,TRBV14,CASSQDRVDTINEQFF
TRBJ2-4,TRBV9,CASSEGLEDSIQYF
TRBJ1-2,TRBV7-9,CASSLGQNYGYTF
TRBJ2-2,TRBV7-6,CASSLLLGGYTGELFF
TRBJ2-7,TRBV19,CASSFQGAIYEQYF